This T cell receptor (beta chain) derives from a study of T cell responses to AZD1222 COVID-19 vaccine. Study-wide results and caveats: Clonal diversity was possibly underestimated, and the donors were mostly white British, with more females. Sampled repertoires all dated from after the peak T cell response. Close to half of spike-specific TCRs reportedly recognize unmutated variant regions.

Second-dose schedules of about 4 or about 12 weeks were combined. Libraries were prepared by immunoSEQ multiplex PCR; TCRdb keeps only in-frame clonotypes and omits some of them. The sample carries around 99,000 clones, 70% to 90% recorded once. Worth noting for this clone: Its antigen remains unknown.

Germline-derived CDR1 and CDR2 are DFQATT and SNEGSKA (reference sequence). Trimming at V came to 6 bases and at J to 3 bases, leaving 18 bases not matched to a gene. This CDR3 region has 18 residues. This clonotype was obtained from an adult who received the AZD1222 COVID-19 vaccine. The sequenced sample was peripheral blood, obtained 28 days after the second AZD1222 dose. The chain employs TRBV20-1 and TRBJ2-1, with 9 bases identical to TRBD2. The chain's CDR3 is CSASPSGVKSLLYNEQFF. The CDR3 nucleotides are TGCAGTGCAAGTCCTAGCGGGGTCAAATCACTCCTCTACAATGAGCAGTTCTTC.